A selection of T cell receptor beta chains follows, all from one sample in a study of regulatory T cells in long-lasting Graves disease. One entry per CDR3 protein results from TCRdb running MiXCR on the multiplex PCR reads. In the table there are 390,000 or so distinct CDR3 sequences, approximately 12% of which are singletons. In addition, the sample was reused for a study of T cells in Graves' hyperthyroidism and ophthalmopathy.

The specimen comprised peripheral blood mononuclear cells (PBMCs), sampled at new diagnosis, from a patient treated with antithyroid drugs. All receptors derive from a young woman with Graves disease. Each CDR3 is given with its conserved first and last residue. The D gene is left open where the match is weak. Clone size appears in some rows only: once, few, many, or a class for an expanded clone.

V	D	J	size	CDR3	DNA
TRBV6-1	NA	TRBJ1-3	NA	CASSPLDMVNTIYF	TGTGCCAGCAGTCCCCTCGACATGGTGAACACCATATATTTT
TRBV7-2	NA	TRBJ2-5	NA	CASSFGSGGETQYF	TGTGCCAGCAGCTTTGGGAGCGGAGGAGAGACCCAGTACTTC
TRBV25-1	TRBD2	TRBJ2-5	many	CASSQREWEETQYF	TGTGCCAGCAGCCAGCGGGAGTGGGAGGAGACCCAGTACTTC
TRBV4-1	NA	TRBJ2-7	once	CASSQKEFNGISLYEQYF	TGCGCCAGCAGCCAAAAGGAGTTCAACGGGATCTCATTATACGAGCAGTACTTC
TRBV7-2	NA	TRBJ2-5	many	CASSPQRLRDQETQYF	TGTGCCAGCAGCCCCCAAAGGCTGCGGGATCAAGAGACCCAGTACTTC
TRBV28	TRBD2	TRBJ2-1	many	CASSLLGLAGRGGEQFF	TGTGCCAGCAGTTTATTAGGTCTAGCGGGAAGGGGAGGTGAGCAGTTCTTC
TRBV19	TRBD1	TRBJ2-2	few	CASSPYGTGGITGELFF	TGTGCCAGTAGTCCGTACGGGACAGGGGGCATTACCGGGGAGCTGTTTTTT
TRBV20-1	NA	TRBJ2-2	few	CSARARGANTGELFF	TGCAGTGCTAGAGCAAGAGGGGCGAACACCGGGGAGCTGTTTTTT
TRBV14	NA	TRBJ1-1	few	CASSQDIRHDNTEAFF	TGTGCCAGCAGCCAAGATATACGTCACGACAACACTGAAGCTTTCTTT
TRBV7-3	TRBD1	TRBJ2-3	many	CASSLTWDSTNTQYF	TGTGCCAGCAGCTTAACCTGGGACAGCACGAATACGCAGTATTTT
TRBV28	TRBD2	TRBJ2-7	NA	CASSLPGLAGYTYEQYF	TGTGCCAGCAGCTTGCCGGGACTAGCGGGATATACCTACGAGCAGTACTTC
TRBV6-2/TRBV6-3	NA	TRBJ1-1	many	CASSYYVTEAFF	TGTGCCAGCAGTTACTATGTCACTGAAGCTTTCTTT
TRBV29-1	NA	TRBJ1-5	NA	CSVGNRDQPQHF	TGCAGCGTTGGGAATAGGGATCAGCCCCAGCATTTT
TRBV20-1	TRBD2	TRBJ2-1	many	CSARPYRTSGGNEQFF	TGCAGTGCTAGACCCTATCGGACTAGCGGGGGCAATGAGCAGTTCTTC
TRBV7-2	TRBD1	TRBJ2-1	many	CASSPYNRGNNEQFF	TGTGCCAGCAGCCCGTACAACAGGGGGAACAATGAGCAGTTCTTC
TRBV7-9	NA	TRBJ2-3	few	CASSTTLRGLGTQYF	TGTGCCAGCAGCACTACCCTCAGGGGCCTCGGTACGCAGTATTTT
TRBV2	NA	TRBJ1-1	many	CASAYRPMNTEAFF	TGTGCCAGCGCCTACAGACCCATGAACACTGAAGCTTTCTTT
TRBV29-1	TRBD1	TRBJ2-7	many	CSVEDRDSYEQYF	TGCAGCGTTGAGGACAGGGACTCCTACGAGCAGTACTTC
TRBV3-1	NA	TRBJ2-5	many	CASSQDLTGNGGGKETQYF	TGTGCCAGCAGCCAAGATCTGACAGGGAATGGTGGAGGGAAAGAGACCCAGTACTTC
TRBV12-3/TRBV12-4	TRBD2	TRBJ2-3	NA	CASSHLAGADTQYF	TGTGCCAGCAGTCACCTAGCGGGGGCAGATACGCAGTATTTT
TRBV20-1	TRBD1	TRBJ1-1	many	CSARGTGASNRNTEAFF	TGCAGTGCTAGAGGTACAGGGGCCTCTAACCGGAACACTGAAGCTTTCTTT
TRBV5-6	TRBD2	TRBJ2-7	few	CASSSLLLAGDPYEQYF	TGTGCCAGCAGCTCGCTACTTCTAGCGGGAGACCCCTACGAGCAGTACTTC
TRBV30	TRBD1	TRBJ2-1	many	CAWKKGQGEVPPYEQFF	TGTGCCTGGAAGAAGGGACAGGGTGAAGTCCCCCCATATGAGCAGTTCTTC
TRBV3-1	NA	TRBJ2-5	many	CASSAVAQGTQYF	TGTGCCAGCTCGGCGGTGGCCCAAGGGACCCAGTACTTC
TRBV5-5	NA	TRBJ2-7	few	CASSLATPTYEQYF	TGTGCCAGCAGCTTGGCGACCCCTACCTACGAGCAGTACTTC
TRBV27	NA	TRBJ2-5	many	CASSLQGMGETQYF	TGTGCCAGCAGTTTGCAGGGAATGGGAGAGACCCAGTACTTC
TRBV28	NA	TRBJ2-7	many	CASSPIGEPDSYEQYF	TGTGCCAGCAGCCCGATCGGGGAGCCCGACTCCTACGAGCAGTACTTC
TRBV12-3/TRBV12-4	NA	TRBJ1-3	many	CASSIRASMRGNTIYF	TGTGCCAGCAGTATCCGGGCTTCGATGCGTGGAAACACCATATATTTT
TRBV20-1	NA	TRBJ1-1	many	CSAIEGTATEAFF	TGCAGTGCTATTGAGGGTACGGCCACTGAAGCTTTCTTT
TRBV7-9	NA	TRBJ1-5	NA	CASSKTEENQPQHF	TGTGCCAGCAGCAAGACCGAGGAGAATCAGCCCCAGCATTTT
TRBV4-1	TRBD2	TRBJ2-7	many	CASSQEGASGYYEQYF	TGCGCCAGCAGCCAAGAAGGGGCTAGCGGCTACTACGAGCAGTACTTC
TRBV7-9	NA	TRBJ2-1	NA	CASSLASLRGPRGYNEQFF	TGTGCCAGCAGCTTAGCGTCCTTACGGGGGCCACGGGGCTACAATGAGCAGTTCTTC
TRBV27	TRBD2	TRBJ2-7	many	CASSLGTSGSREQYF	TGTGCCAGCAGTTTGGGGACTAGCGGTTCCCGCGAGCAGTACTTC
TRBV12-3/TRBV12-4	TRBD1	TRBJ1-1	many	CASSPDRANTEAFF	TGTGCCAGCAGTCCGGACAGGGCGAACACTGAAGCTTTCTTT
TRBV28	TRBD1	TRBJ1-2	few	CASSLRGQGPHGYTF	TGTGCCAGCAGTTTAAGGGGGCAGGGTCCCCATGGCTACACCTTC
TRBV4-3	NA	TRBJ2-1	NA	CASSQGTGVEYNEQFF	TGCGCCAGCAGCCAAGGAACCGGGGTAGAGTACAATGAGCAGTTCTTC
TRBV27	NA	TRBJ1-5	many	CASSLQQTQPQHF	TGTGCCAGCAGTTTACAGCAGACCCAGCCCCAGCATTTT
TRBV4-1	NA	TRBJ1-1	few	CASSQRWSDSENTEAFF	TGCGCCAGCAGCCAGAGGTGGTCGGACAGCGAGAACACTGAAGCTTTCTTT
TRBV12-3/TRBV12-4	NA	TRBJ1-2	many	CASLGPGANGYTF	TGTGCCAGCCTGGGCCCGGGGGCGAATGGCTACACCTTC
TRBV7-9	NA	TRBJ1-5	NA	CASGNWDRNQPQHF	TGTGCCAGCGGGAATTGGGATCGGAATCAGCCCCAGCATTTT
TRBV6-5	NA	TRBJ1-5	many	CASSYVGNGVNQPQHF	TGTGCCAGCAGTTACGTCGGGAACGGGGTTAATCAGCCCCAGCATTTT
TRBV25-1	TRBD2	TRBJ2-5	many	CASSALRPAGGRVKTQYF	TGTGCCAGCAGTGCTCTTCGACCAGCGGGGGGGCGGGTAAAGACCCAGTACTTC
TRBV20-1	NA	TRBJ2-3	many	CSAPPWGSTTDTQYF	TGCAGTGCCCCACCCTGGGGCAGCACCACAGATACGCAGTATTTT
TRBV12-3/TRBV12-4	NA	TRBJ1-2	NA	CASSESVGGLNGYTF	TGTGCCAGCAGTGAGTCTGTAGGTGGATTGAATGGCTACACCTTC
TRBV4-1	NA	TRBJ1-2	many	CASSQTNLRGLGGYTF	TGCGCCAGCAGCCAAACGAACCTCAGGGGTTTAGGTGGCTACACCTTC
TRBV20-1	TRBD2	TRBJ2-3	few	CSAKTSGSWADTQYF	TGCAGTGCGAAAACTAGCGGGAGCTGGGCAGATACGCAGTATTTT
TRBV5-1	TRBD1	TRBJ1-2	many	CASSLVRGPLYGYTF	TGCGCCAGCAGCTTGGTCAGGGGGCCCCTCTATGGCTACACCTTC
TRBV7-9	NA	TRBJ1-1	few	CASSSWVPEAFF	TGTGCCAGCAGCTCCTGGGTGCCTGAGGCTTTCTTT
TRBV4-3	TRBD2	TRBJ2-5	NA	CASSQDGRGGRRETQYF	TGCGCCAGCAGCCAAGACGGACGGGGGGGCCGTCGCGAGACCCAGTACTTC
TRBV20-1	TRBD2	TRBJ2-7	many	CSARAEGTSGFSSYEQYF	TGCAGTGCTAGAGCTGAAGGGACTAGCGGCTTTAGCTCCTACGAGCAGTACTTC
TRBV11-2	NA	TRBJ2-3	many	CASSLETHYTQYF	TGTGCCAGCAGCTTGGAGACTCATTATACGCAGTATTTT
TRBV29-1	NA	TRBJ2-4	many	CSVDDGVRGLAKNIQYF	TGCAGCGTTGATGACGGGGTGAGGGGACTAGCCAAAAACATTCAGTACTTC
TRBV27	TRBD1	TRBJ1-5	many	CASSSGTGWQPQHF	TGTGCCAGCAGTTCCGGGACAGGATGGCAGCCCCAGCATTTT
TRBV6-1	TRBD1	TRBJ2-7	many	CASSHGQGAIYEQYF	TGTGCCAGCAGCCACGGACAGGGGGCGATCTACGAGCAGTACTTC
TRBV6-1	TRBD1	TRBJ1-5	NA	CASSRRQGGAQHF	TGTGCCAGCAGTCGTCGACAGGGAGGGGCCCAGCATTTT